This record covers a single TCR beta chain. It lacks a known antigen. The sample holds no much larger clone one base away, and base qualities are not on file. Library creation used the immunoSEQ multiplex PCR assay. RNA was extracted from all samples and reverse transcribed into cDNA, which served as template for TCR sequencing. SuperScript III was used for first-strand cDNA synthesis, primed with a 2:1 mix of oligo-dT and random hexamers. A synthetic immune receptor repertoire was used to assess amplification bias, and residual bias was removed computationally. Processing in the source paper ran as follows. After raw reads were preprocessed to remove errors, the CDR3 was defined following IMGT conventions as running from the conserved cysteine to phenylalanine. Clonality was calculated as 1 minus Shannon entropy normalized by log2 of the number of productive unique TCRs. Whether each scalp clone was CD4 or CD8 was inferred by checking scalp TCRbeta sequences against the CD4 and CD8 repertoires from sorted blood. TCRdb obtained this table from immuneACCESS and retained in-frame rearrangements with V and J assigned. These tables miss some clones; where compared with another copy, unresolved V genes account for less than half of the shortfall, and the remainder is unexplained. V, J and clone size were drawn from that table, and D and trimming were deduced from the DNA. The sample table holds 110,000 or so clones, of which 55% to 60% were seen once. In total, the top ten clones hold 3% to 3.5% of the sample.

This sample is part of a study of CD8+ T cells in alopecia areata (dated by TCRdb to 2016 to 2019). Describing the broader study: The treated patients, all with moderate-to-severe alopecia areata, were enrolled in an open-label pilot trial of oral tofacitinib given at 5 to 10 mg twice daily. In humans, TCRbeta sequencing was performed on scalp tissue and on sorted CD4+ and CD8+ peripheral blood T cells from healthy controls and from patients with patchy or totalis/universalis alopecia areata. To study T cell clonal expansion in alopecia areata, the researchers applied high-throughput TCRbeta sequencing to both the C3H/HeJ mouse model and human patients. immunoSEQ multiplex PCR using 35 Vbeta forward primers and 13 Jbeta reverse primers was used to amplify TCRbeta CDR3 regions. Scalp clonality was compared across normal scalp (n=4), patchy alopecia areata scalp (n=8), and alopecia totalis/universalis scalp (n=8). Tofacitinib-treated patients had biopsies at baseline and at 4 and 24 weeks of treatment, with a later scalp biopsy in several patients. In treated patients, disease severity was measured using the SALT score, which gives the percentage of scalp surface area affected. The RNA source kit depended on sample type: the PAXgene miRNA kit for fixed scalp, the miRNeasy kit for PBMCs, and the RNeasy kit for mouse skin. Tofacitinib was given for 6 to 18 months, followed by 6 months of follow-up off drug to assess delayed response and recurrence. General study outcomes and caveats: During tofacitinib treatment, many expanded lesional clones remained in scalp and blood, and this persistence may partly explain relapse after treatment is stopped. Because the treated cohort was small and included a single nonresponder, larger studies are needed to assess links between baseline CD8+ expansion and response. Shared TCR sequences between patients were less evident than in mice, which may be partly attributable to HLA diversity in the patient population. Unlike mouse skin, which is dominated by gammadelta T cells, normal human skin has resident alphabeta T cells that are also sequenced, and this complicates analysis of the scalp TCR repertoire. Tofacitinib significantly decreased scalp clonality and the number of expanded CD8+ clones among the top 100 scalp clones. Compared with normal scalp, lesional scalp, particularly in alopecia totalis/universalis, had higher clonality and more expanded CD8+ clones, which suggests antigenic drive.

What the time point label conveys for this sample: around 26 weeks on oral tofacitinib. The treatment or condition tag for this specimen amounts to: oral pan-JAK inhibitor, 5-10 mg twice daily. Lesional scalp punch biopsies and peripheral blood were collected from alopecia areata patients. PBMCs were isolated by density centrifugation and stained for CD3, CD4 and CD8, after which CD4+ and CD8+ T cells were sorted on a FACSAria. Deletion took 4 bases off V and 4 bases off J, with a span of 16 bases between the germline ends. CDR1 and CDR2 are drawn from the germline V gene: SQVTM, ANQGSEA. Including the terminal cysteine and phenylalanine, the CDR3 comprises 14 residues. Just the 42-base CDR3 DNA is kept, in frame starting at base 1.

The receptor's source is a human donor with alopecia areata. Sequencing used CD4+ T cells sorted from blood, obtained at week 24, from a patient treated with tofacitinib. The rearranged segments are TRBV29-1 and TRBJ1-1, and perhaps TRBD1 as D gene, on 6 matching bases. Read as DNA, the sequence is TGCAGCGTTGGACAGGACTATGCGAGCACTGAAGCTTTCTTT. This sequence encodes CSVGQDYASTEAFF.